This T cell receptor beta chain was identified during a study of monozygotic twins with inflammatory bowel disease. Making cDNA involved eight separate reactions per sample. TCRdb reprocessed the 5' RACE reads, keeping one entry per CDR3 protein, no DNA. This table lists 400,000 or so distinct CDR3 sequences. As for this clonotype: Its antigen is as yet unknown.

Study-wide findings and caveats: A reduction in TCRbeta diversity (inverse Simpson) was seen in IBD patients relative to healthy co-twins. For repertoire similarity, concordant twins did not differ from discordant twins, possibly because power was limited. Versus healthy twins, IBD patients showed fewer clonotypes shared with others, especially with disease activity.

CDR3 length: 15 residues. Germline loops: CDR1 LGHDT, CDR2 YNNKEL (reference sequence). This chain joins TRBV3-1 and TRBJ2-1. The material sequenced was blood. The TCR comes from a human donor with ulcerative colitis or Crohn's disease, or a healthy co-twin of an affected twin (not recorded which). CDR3: CASSQDRGRHNEQFF.